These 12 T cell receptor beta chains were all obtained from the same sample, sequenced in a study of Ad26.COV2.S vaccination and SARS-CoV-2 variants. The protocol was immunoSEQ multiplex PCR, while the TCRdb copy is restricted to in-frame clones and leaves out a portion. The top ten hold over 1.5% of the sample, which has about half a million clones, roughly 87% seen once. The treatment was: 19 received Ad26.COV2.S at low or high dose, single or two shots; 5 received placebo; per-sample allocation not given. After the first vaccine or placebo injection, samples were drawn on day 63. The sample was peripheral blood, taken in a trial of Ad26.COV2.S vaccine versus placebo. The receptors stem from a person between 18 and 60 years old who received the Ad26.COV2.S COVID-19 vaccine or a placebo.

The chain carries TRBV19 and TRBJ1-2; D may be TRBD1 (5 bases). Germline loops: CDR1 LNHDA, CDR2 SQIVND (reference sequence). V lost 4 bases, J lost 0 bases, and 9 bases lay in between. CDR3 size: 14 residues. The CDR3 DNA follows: TGTGCCAGTAGTAAACAGGCAGCTAACTATGGCTACACCTTC. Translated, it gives CASSKQAANYGYTF.

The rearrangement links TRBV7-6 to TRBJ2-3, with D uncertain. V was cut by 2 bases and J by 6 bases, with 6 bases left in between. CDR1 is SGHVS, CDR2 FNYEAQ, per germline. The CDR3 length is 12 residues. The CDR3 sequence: CASSLSRDTQYF. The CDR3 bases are TGTGCCAGCAGCTTATCTCGGGATACGCAGTATTTT.

CDR3 in DNA: TGTGCCACCAGTGATCCAGGGAATGGCTACACCTTC. Its translation is CATSDPGNGYTF. The V and J genes are TRBV24-1 and TRBJ1-2, with D possibly being TRBD1 (5 bases). V dropped 3 bases and J dropped 6 bases, with 7 bases sitting between them. The CDR3 runs to 12 residues. Germline values: CDR1 KGHDR, CDR2 SFDVKD.

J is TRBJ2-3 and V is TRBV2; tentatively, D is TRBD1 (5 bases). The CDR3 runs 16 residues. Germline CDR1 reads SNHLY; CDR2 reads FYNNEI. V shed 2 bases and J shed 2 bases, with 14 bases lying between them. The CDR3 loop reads CASSERGLFSTDTQYF. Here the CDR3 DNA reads TGTGCCAGCAGTGAAAGGGGTCTTTTTTCCACAGATACGCAGTATTTT.

CDR3 in DNA: TGTGCCAGCAGCCCGACAGGGAAACGAGAGACCCAGTACTTC. This gives the protein CASSPTGKRETQYF. The J gene is TRBJ2-5, the V gene TRBV14; 7 bases align to TRBD1. CDR3 length: 14 residues. V lost 4 bases, J lost 4 bases, and 6 bases stayed unmatched. Germline V lookup: CDR1 SGHDN, CDR2 FVKESK.

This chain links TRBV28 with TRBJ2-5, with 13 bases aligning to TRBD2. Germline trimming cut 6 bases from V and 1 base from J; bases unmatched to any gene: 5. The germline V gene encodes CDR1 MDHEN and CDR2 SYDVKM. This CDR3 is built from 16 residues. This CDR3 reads CASSSWTSGGQETQYF. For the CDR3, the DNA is TGTGCCAGCAGCTCGTGGACTAGCGGGGGCCAAGAGACCCAGTACTTC.

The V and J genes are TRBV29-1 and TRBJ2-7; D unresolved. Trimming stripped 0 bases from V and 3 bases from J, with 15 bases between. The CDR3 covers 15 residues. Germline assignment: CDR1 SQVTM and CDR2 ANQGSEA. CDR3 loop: CSVEDPETPSYEQYF. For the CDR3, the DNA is TGCAGCGTTGAAGACCCCGAAACGCCAAGCTACGAGCAGTACTTC.

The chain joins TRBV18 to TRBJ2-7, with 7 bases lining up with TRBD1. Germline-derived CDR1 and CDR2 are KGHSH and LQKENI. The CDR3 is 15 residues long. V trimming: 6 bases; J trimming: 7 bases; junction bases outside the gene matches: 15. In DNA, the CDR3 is TGTGCCAGCTCGCCGGGACAGCCCATCCGGTCGGAGCAGTACTTC. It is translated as CASSPGQPIRSEQYF.

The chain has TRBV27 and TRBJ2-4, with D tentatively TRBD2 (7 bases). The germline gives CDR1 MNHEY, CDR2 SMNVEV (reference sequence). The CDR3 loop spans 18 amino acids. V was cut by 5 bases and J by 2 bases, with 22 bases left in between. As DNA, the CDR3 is TGTGCCAGCAGTGGGGGGGGGAAGATCAGGGGACCCAAAAACATTCAGTACTTC. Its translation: CASSGGGKIRGPKNIQYF.

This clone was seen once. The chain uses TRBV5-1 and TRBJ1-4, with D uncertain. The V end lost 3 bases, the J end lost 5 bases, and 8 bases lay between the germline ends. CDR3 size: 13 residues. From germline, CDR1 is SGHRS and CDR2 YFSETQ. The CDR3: CASSSGGNEKLFF. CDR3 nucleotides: TGCGCCAGCAGCTCCGGAGGAAATGAAAAACTGTTTTTT.

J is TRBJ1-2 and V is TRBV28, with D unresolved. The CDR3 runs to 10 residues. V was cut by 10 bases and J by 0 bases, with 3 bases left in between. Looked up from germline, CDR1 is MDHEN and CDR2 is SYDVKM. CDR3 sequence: CAKTNYGYTF. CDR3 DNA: TGTGCCAAAACTAACTATGGCTACACCTTC.

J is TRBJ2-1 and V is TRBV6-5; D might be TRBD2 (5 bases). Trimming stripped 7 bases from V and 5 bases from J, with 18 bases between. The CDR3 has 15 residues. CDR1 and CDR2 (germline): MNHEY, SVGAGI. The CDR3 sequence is CASIGGQDYHNEQFF. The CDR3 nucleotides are TGTGCCAGCATCGGTGGGCAAGACTATCACAATGAGCAGTTCTTC.